Listed here are 31 T cell receptor beta chains from one sample, sequenced in a study of early stage breast cancer tumors. Profiled with immunoSEQ multiplex PCR; TCRdb holds only in-frame clones, not every one. The table includes about 72,000 clones, around 80% detected once. The sequencing sample was made of blood. These receptors were taken from a person in their sixties with breast cancer.

This chain connects TRBV4-1 to TRBJ2-7; D remains unclear. CDR1 MGHRA and CDR2 YSYEKL come from the germline V gene. Trimming took off 1 base at V and 0 bases at J, with 4 bases between the two ends. This CDR3 contains 13 residues. CDR3 residues: CASSQGTSYEQYF. CDR3 DNA: TGCGCCAGCAGCCAAGGGACCTCCTACGAGCAGTACTTC.

The V call is TRBV2, the J call TRBJ2-1; D is unresolved. V dropped 6 bases and J dropped 7 bases, with 16 bases sitting between them. CDR3 size: 14 residues. Germline V gene lookup returns CDR1 SNHLY and CDR2 FYNNEI. CDR3 region: CASSPPVAGNEQFF. The CDR3 DNA reads TGTGCCAGCAGCCCTCCGGTCGCCGGGAATGAGCAGTTCTTC. Together with reference TRBV2 and TRBJ2-1, the CDR3 gives the full variable domain: EPEVTQTPSHQVTQMGQEVILRCVPISNHLYFYWYRQILGQKVEFLVSFYNNEISEKSEIFDDQFSVERPDGSNFTLKIRSTKLEDSAMYFCASSPPVAGNEQFFGPGTRLTVL.

The V and J genes are TRBV9 and TRBJ2-5; 10 bases align to TRBD2. This CDR3 is 16 amino acids long. CDR1 is SGDLS, CDR2 YYNGEE, per germline. Trimming removed 3 bases from V and 3 bases from J; junction bases left unmatched: 8. The CDR3 protein is CASSGGVAGGEETQYF. The CDR3 coding sequence is TGTGCCAGCAGCGGGGGGGTAGCGGGAGGCGAAGAGACCCAGTACTTC.

V usage is TRBV27 and J usage is TRBJ2-5; D is unclear. The CDR3 is made up of 13 amino acids. CDR1 is MNHEY and CDR2 is SMNVEV in the germline V gene (reference sequence). Trimming pared 3 bases from V and 3 bases from J, leaving 8 bases between. The CDR3 spells CASSFNSEETQYF. The CDR3 nucleotides read TGTGCCAGCAGTTTTAACAGCGAAGAGACCCAGTACTTC.

This clone was found once. This CDR3 reads CASSQDPRTDTQYF. The CDR3 nucleotides read TGTGCCAGCAGCCAAGACCCGCGGACAGATACGCAGTATTTT. The chain is built from TRBV4-2 and TRBJ2-3; D is unresolved. CDR1 is LGHNA and CDR2 is YNFKEQ in the germline V gene. The V end lost 0 bases, the J end lost 3 bases, and 7 bases lay between the germline ends. This CDR3 contains 14 residues.

J is TRBJ2-5 and V is TRBV5-6; D uncertain. The V end lost 2 bases, the J end lost 2 bases, and 10 bases lay between the germline ends. Germline-derived CDR1 and CDR2 are SGHDT and YYEEEE. This CDR3 is built from 14 residues. This CDR3 is CASSFSSVQETQYF. CDR3 nucleotides: TGTGCCAGCAGCTTCAGCTCCGTACAAGAGACCCAGTACTTC.

The V and J genes are TRBV6-5 and TRBJ2-3; no firm D call. From germline, CDR1 is MNHEY and CDR2 SVGAGI. V dropped 7 bases and J dropped 4 bases, with 6 bases sitting between them. The CDR3 has 11 amino acids. The chain's CDR3 is CASTASDTQYF. CDR3 coding DNA: TGTGCCAGCACCGCCTCAGATACGCAGTATTTT.

CDR3 nucleotide sequence: TGCGCCAGCAGCCCCGAGCCAGACATGAATGAGCAGTTCTTC. Amino acids: CASSPEPDMNEQFF. The chain recombines TRBV4-3 with TRBJ2-1; unclear D gene. This CDR3 contains 14 residues. Germline V gene data show CDR1 as LGHNA and CDR2 as YSLEER. Trimming removed 4 bases at V and 7 bases at J, with 14 bases between.

The chain carries TRBV5-1 and TRBJ1-1; D not certain. Trimming pared 4 bases from V and 7 bases from J, leaving 17 bases between. Germline CDR1 SGHRS, CDR2 YFSETQ. The CDR3 is made up of 14 amino acids. The CDR3, as DNA: TGCGCCAGCAGCCGATCGGAGGGCAGTGATGAAGCTTTCTTT. Protein sequence: CASSRSEGSDEAFF. Together with reference TRBV5-1 and TRBJ1-1, the CDR3 gives the full variable domain: KAGVTQTPRYLIKTRGQQVTLSCSPISGHRSVSWYQQTPGQGLQFLFEYFSETQRNKGNFPGRFSGRQFSNSRSEMNVSTLELGDSALYLCASSRSEGSDEAFFGQGTRLTVV.

The CDR3 protein is CASRGGRAGELFF. In DNA form, the CDR3 reads TGTGCCAGCAGGGGGGGGCGGGCCGGGGAGCTGTTTTTT. The gene calls are TRBV2 and TRBJ2-2; D might be TRBD2 (7 bases). Trimming removed 6 bases from V and 6 bases from J, with 11 bases in between. The CDR3 has 13 amino acids. Looked up from germline, CDR1 is SNHLY and CDR2 is FYNNEI. Using reference TRBV2 and TRBJ2-2 for the parts outside the CDR3, the full variable domain is EPEVTQTPSHQVTQMGQEVILRCVPISNHLYFYWYRQILGQKVEFLVSFYNNEISEKSEIFDDQFSVERPDGSNFTLKIRSTKLEDSAMYFCASRGGRAGELFFGEGSRLTVL.

This clone is a singleton in its sample. The chain combines TRBV7-2 with TRBJ2-1; possible D gene TRBD2, 5 bases. The CDR3 extends over 14 amino acids. Germline CDR1 is SGHTA and CDR2 is FQGNSA. Trimming stripped 3 bases from V and 5 bases from J, with 11 bases between. CDR3 loop: CASSFWENDNEQFF. DNA of the CDR3: TGTGCCAGCAGCTTCTGGGAGAACGACAATGAGCAGTTCTTC. The full variable domain, completed using reference TRBV7-2 and TRBJ2-1, is GAGVSQSPSNKVTEKGKDVELRCDPISGHTALYWYRQSLGQGLEFLIYFQGNSAPDKSGLPSDRFSAERTGGSVSTLTIQRTQQEDSAVYLCASSFWENDNEQFFGPGTRLTVL.

This chain joins TRBV6-1 and TRBJ1-5; D unclear. V gave up 4 bases and J gave up 4 bases, with 8 bases separating them. From germline, CDR1 is MNHNS and CDR2 SASEGT. The CDR3 is made up of 13 amino acids. The CDR3 region has the DNA TGTGCCAGCAGTGCCTTTAGGAATCAGCCCCAGCATTTT. Protein sequence: CASSAFRNQPQHF.

The rearrangement joins TRBV7-9 to TRBJ1-6, with D uncertain. The CDR3 sequence is 14 residues long. Germline V gene sequence: CDR1 SEHNR, CDR2 FQNEAQ (reference sequence). V shed 6 bases and J shed 5 bases, with 11 bases lying between them. CDR3 region: CASSAGVDNSPLHF. CDR3 nucleotide sequence: TGTGCCAGCAGTGCCGGAGTTGATAATTCACCCCTCCACTTT.

The chain links TRBV2 to TRBJ2-6; TRBD2 matches 7 bases. CDR3 length: 16 amino acids. V lost 0 bases and J lost 1; bases outside the gene matches: 0. CDR1 and CDR2 (germline): SNHLY, FYNNEI. CDR3 region: CASSEARGSGANVLTF. CDR3 in DNA: TGTGCCAGCAGTGAAGCGCGGGGGTCTGGGGCCAACGTCCTGACTTTC.

CDR3 loop: CASSKDRISEAFF. The DNA for the CDR3 is TGTGCCAGCAGCAAGGACCGAATCTCTGAAGCTTTCTTT. This chain joins TRBV7-9 and TRBJ1-1; no definite D call. Between the trimmed V and J ends, which lost 5 bases and 6 bases, there was a span of 13 bases. This CDR3 is 13 amino acids long. From germline, CDR1 is SEHNR and CDR2 FQNEAQ (reference sequence).

This chain uses TRBV4-1 with TRBJ2-2; 9 bases are shared with TRBD1. After removal of 4 bases from V and 4 bases from J, the junction contained 7 bases not matched to a gene. The CDR3 is 16 amino acids. Germline loops: CDR1 MGHRA, CDR2 YSYEKL. The CDR3 nucleotides are TGCGCCAGCAGCCGACGAACAGGGGGCTCCACCGGGGAGCTGTTTTTT. Translated: CASSRRTGGSTGELFF.

The V gene is TRBV5-8, the J gene TRBJ1-1; D gene uncertain. Trimming removed 0 bases from V and 7 bases from J, with 4 bases in between. Germline V CDR1 and CDR2: SGHTS, YDEGEE. There are 11 residues in the CDR3. The CDR3 DNA is TGTGCCAGCAGCTTGGACAGTGAAGCTTTCTTT. Translating it yields CASSLDSEAFF.

CDR3 in DNA: TGTGCCAGCTCACCACTGCAGCAAACCGGGGAGCTGTTTTTT. Encoded protein: CASSPLQQTGELFF. The chain recombines TRBV18 with TRBJ2-2; D is uncertain. This CDR3 has 14 amino acids. V gave up 1 base and J gave up 5 bases, with 8 bases separating them. Germline V gene data show CDR1 as KGHSH and CDR2 as LQKENI.

In nucleotides, the CDR3 is TGTGCCAGCAGCCAAGGTTCAGCCCAGGGTTTTAATGAGCAGTTCTTC. It codes for CASSQGSAQGFNEQFF. The gene calls are TRBV4-2 and TRBJ2-1; tentative D call: TRBD1 (5 bases). Deletions cut 1 base from V and 7 bases from J, with 17 bases between. The CDR3 totals 16 residues. In germline, CDR1 is LGHNA, CDR2 YNFKEQ.

V and J are TRBV5-1 and TRBJ2-1, with TRBD1 matching 11 bases. Trimming took 0 bases from V and 6 from J; bases not matched to a gene: 8. The CDR3 contains 17 residues. Germline values: CDR1 SGHRS, CDR2 YFSETQ. CDR3 loop: CASSLGRGQGASNEQFF. The CDR3 DNA sequence: TGCGCCAGCAGCTTGGGGCGCGGACAGGGGGCTTCCAATGAGCAGTTCTTC.

The DNA for the CDR3 is TGCGCCAGCAGCTCAACCACGACAGGCTACGAGCAGTACTTC. This encodes CASSSTTTGYEQYF. This chain joins TRBV5-1 and TRBJ2-7; D perhaps matches TRBD1 (6 bases). This CDR3 region has 14 residues. Germline assignment: CDR1 SGHRS and CDR2 YFSETQ. V gave up 3 bases and J gave up 3 bases, with 13 bases separating them.

In regard to this clone: The junction departs from the called germline gene at one end, perhaps through a read error. The chain uses TRBV6-5 and TRBJ1-5, with unresolved D. This CDR3 is 13 amino acids long. Germline V gene lookup returns CDR1 MNHEY and CDR2 SVGAGI. The CDR3 nucleotides are TGTGTCAGCAGTTACTACTCCGGTCAGCCCCAGCATTTT. Translating it yields CVSSYYSGQPQHF.

V is TRBV5-4 and J is TRBJ1-1; D call uncertain. V lost 2 bases to trimming and J lost 9 bases, with 11 bases between them. This CDR3 has 12 amino acids. Germline V CDR1 and CDR2: SGHNT, YYREEE (reference sequence). This CDR3 is CASSFLLEQAFF. The DNA of the CDR3 is TGTGCCAGCAGCTTCCTTTTGGAACAAGCTTTCTTT. Combining the CDR3 with reference TRBV5-4 and TRBJ1-1 gives the whole variable domain ETGVTQSPTHLIKTRGQQVTLRCSSQSGHNTVSWYQQALGQGPQFIFQYYREEENGRGNFPPRFSGLQFPNYSSELNVNALELDDSALYLCASSFLLEQAFFGQGTRLTVV.

This sequence joins TRBV4-3 and TRBJ2-7; tentatively, D is TRBD2 (6 bases). Between the trimmed V and J ends, which lost 3 bases and 0 bases, there was a span of 12 bases. This CDR3 spans 15 amino acids. The V gene's germline CDR1 is LGHNA and CDR2 YSLEER. DNA of the CDR3: TGCGCCAGCAGCCACGGACGGGAGACCTCCTACGAGCAGTACTTC. Translating it yields CASSHGRETSYEQYF.

This chain links TRBV4-1 with TRBJ2-7; the D gene is possibly TRBD2 (5 bases). Trimming removed 1 base from V and 2 bases from J, with 21 bases in between. Germline values: CDR1 MGHRA, CDR2 YSYEKL. CDR3 length: 18 amino acids. The CDR3 DNA reads as TGCGCCAGCAGCCAAGGCGTTCCTTCGGGCGGGTTTACCTACGAGCAGTACTTC. Translation gives CASSQGVPSGGFTYEQYF.

The chain uses TRBV19 and TRBJ1-6; TRBD1 might be the D (5 bases). CDR1 is LNHDA and CDR2 is SQIVND in the germline V gene (reference sequence). Trimming took 6 bases from V and 5 from J, leaving 11 bases between them. There are 14 residues in the CDR3. DNA of the CDR3: TGTGCCAGTAGGGAGGGGATCGATAATTCACCCCTCCACTTT. Protein: CASREGIDNSPLHF.

This sequence joins TRBV5-8 and TRBJ2-1; D is uncertain. This CDR3 has 12 residues. The V gene's germline CDR1 is SGHTS and CDR2 YDEGEE. V lost 6 bases and J 9 bases, leaving 13 bases between the germline ends. The CDR3 coding sequence is TGTGCCAGCACCAAAGAGGTTGCTGAGCAGTTCTTC. Translation: CASTKEVAEQFF.

This clone appeared once. V is TRBV28 and J is TRBJ1-5, with a possible D match to TRBD1 (6 bases). Germline CDR1 reads MDHEN; CDR2 reads SYDVKM. V was pared by 6 bases and J by 3 bases, with 18 bases between. The CDR3 is 16 residues long. The CDR3 DNA reads TGTGCCAGCAGCCTTCCTACAGGGTTTTACAATCAGCCCCAGCATTTT. Amino acid sequence: CASSLPTGFYNQPQHF. Looking up the rest from reference TRBV28 and TRBJ1-5 gives the full variable domain: DVKVTQSSRYLVKRTGEKVFLECVQDMDHENMFWYRQDPGLGLRLIYFSYDVKMKEKGDIPEGYSVSREKKERFSLILESASTNQTSMYLCASSLPTGFYNQPQHFGDGTRLSIL.

The chain is built from TRBV9 and TRBJ2-3; TRBD2 aligns across 10 bases. CDR1 and CDR2 (germline): SGDLS, YYNGEE. The CDR3 is 17 amino acids. The V gene end was trimmed by 4 bases and the J gene end by 0 bases; junction bases not matched to a gene: 8. The CDR3: CASSPGTSATSTDTQYF. The CDR3 DNA reads TGTGCCAGCAGCCCGGGGACTAGCGCCACTAGCACAGATACGCAGTATTTT. The variable domain in full, with the rest retrieved from reference TRBV9 and TRBJ2-3, is DSGVTQTPKHLITATGQRVTLRCSPRSGDLSVYWYQQSLDQGLQFLIQYYNGEERAKGNILERFSAQQFPDLHSELNLSSLELGDSALYFCASSPGTSATSTDTQYFGPGTRLTVL.

This rearrangement joins TRBV25-1 to TRBJ2-3; TRBD2 matches 11 bases. Unmatched junction bases numbered 10, after V lost 5 bases and J lost 3 bases. CDR1 MGHDK and CDR2 SYGVNS come from the germline V gene. This CDR3 region has 17 residues. The CDR3 bases are TGTGCCAGCAGTAGGGGTTTAGCGGGGGGGCTAACAGATACGCAGTATTTT. Translated: CASSRGLAGGLTDTQYF.

This clone is labeled as medium-sized. The chain joins TRBV5-4 to TRBJ2-1; TRBD1 aligns across 10 bases. The germline V gene has CDR1 SGHNT and CDR2 YYREEE (reference sequence). J gave up 8 bases and V 4 bases, and 9 bases lay outside the gene matches. The CDR3 totals 15 residues. The CDR3 coding sequence is TGTGCCAGCAGCCTTACTGGGACAGGGGAATATGAGCAGTTCTTC. Its translation: CASSLTGTGEYEQFF.